Given below is one T cell receptor (beta chain) in context. Its recognized antigen is unknown. No base-level quality is on record; no much larger clone is a single base apart. The library relied on the immunoSEQ multiplex PCR assay. What TCRdb holds here is the immuneACCESS table cut down to in-frame rearrangements. Part of the clones is not present; checked against another copy, under half of the missing clones reflect an unresolved V gene, and the others are unexplained. For this sample the table gives 60,000 to 75,000 clones, of which approximately 90% were detected only once. Of the sample, around 13% is held by the ten largest clones. The CDR3, cysteine through phenylalanine, is 16 amino acids long. The sequence is cut down to CDR3 DNA, 48 bases in frame from base 1. V trim: 3 bases; J trim: 0 bases; unmatched bases: 4. Taken from the germline V gene, the CDR1 and CDR2 loops are SGHRS and YFSETQ.

This record belongs to a study of PD-1 blockade in mismatch repair-deficient tumors listed by TCRdb under 2017. Describing the broader study: The trial enrolled 86 consecutive patients with roughly 13 mismatch repair-deficient cancer types between late 2013 and late 2016, all previously treated and progressing. Deep sequencing of TCR CDR3 regions was used to track tumor-associated T cell clones in peripheral blood of patients responding to PD-1 blockade.

General findings and caveats noted by the study authors: Tumor-resident clones, often undetectable in blood before treatment, expanded rapidly after pembrolizumab and then contracted, generally before radiologic responses.

For each enrolled patient, mismatch repair deficiency was established using either polymerase chain reaction or immunohistochemistry. TCR sequencing was performed for a few patients who responded to pembrolizumab therapy. The phase II trial prospectively tested pembrolizumab PD-1 blockade in advanced mismatch repair-deficient cancers regardless of tissue of origin. Peripheral blood T cell samples were gathered serially, both before PD-1 blockade started and at multiple time points afterward. Blood sampling time points were reported as weeks after the first dose of pembrolizumab. In this chain, TRBV5-1 is recombined with TRBJ2-1; the central 9 bases match TRBD1. The source of this sequence is an adult with mismatch repair-deficient cancer. The input for sequencing was peripheral blood, taken 52 weeks after starting pembrolizumab. Read as DNA, the sequence is TGCGCCAGCAGCTGGACAGGGGAGAGCTCCTACAATGAGCAGTTCTTC. Its product reads: CASSWTGESSYNEQFF.